The sequence of this T cell receptor (beta chain) was determined in a study of OX40 agonist ivuxolimab in advanced cancers. On the study more broadly: At doses from 0.01 to 10 mg/kg, patients were given intravenous ivuxolimab every 2 weeks. Study outcomes and limitations: Clonal expansion was among the lowest in partial responders at 0.1-3.0 mg/kg, especially CD8+.

TCRdb's copy holds only in-frame clones and misses some; the assay was immunoSEQ multiplex PCR. Among 100,000 to 120,000 clones, roughly 87% were seen once, and the ten largest hold less than 0.3%. As regards this clone: Its antigen is unknown.

V was trimmed by 0 bases and J by 4 bases, leaving 14 bases between them. CDR3 size: 16 residues. Germline V CDR1 and CDR2: SGDLS, YYNGEE. Autoimmune disease history or systemic immunosuppression barred patients. The clonotype was recovered from an adult with an advanced solid tumor such as melanoma, head and neck, liver or kidney cancer. The sequencing here drew on CD4+ or CD8+ T cells sorted from blood, taken in a trial of the OX40 agonist ivuxolimab. The V and J genes are TRBV9 and TRBJ2-1; TRBD2 might be the D (5 bases). CDR3 coding DNA: TGTGCCAGCAGCGTAGGTGGTAGCGAGACATACAATGAGCAGTTCTTC. This gives the protein CASSVGGSETYNEQFF.